This T cell receptor beta chain derives from a study of T-cell reconstitution after alpha-beta-depleted transplantation in children (dated by TCRdb to about 2016). A note on the overall study: T-cell immune reconstitution after TCRalphabeta/CD19-depleted allogeneic hematopoietic cell transplantation in children was quantitatively tracked in the study by means of TCR repertoire profiling. The study at large found these results: The apparently early alphabetaT-cell count recovery about two months after transplant was reportedly dependent on only several hundred rapidly expanded clones derived from non-depleted graft cells. In some patients, the high TCRbeta diversity seen at day 60 was put down to recipient T cells and intrathymic progenitors that had survived conditioning. The frequencies of hyperexpanded clones fell over the following months, and after one year, T-cell counts and TCRbeta diversity were mostly attributed to newly produced T cells.

The label giving this sample's treatment or condition can be read as: allogeneic hematopoietic cell transplantation with graft depleted of TCRalphabeta T cells and CD19 B cells. TCRalphabeta/CD19-depleted allogeneic hematopoietic cell grafts were given to the transplant recipients, all of whom were children. This clonotype was observed a few times. The antigen it binds to is not known. Nothing much larger sits one base from this clone, and base qualities are not available. Library preparation employed PCR. Sequencing took place on an Illumina HiSeq 2500. Molecular barcoding was employed in the preparation of TCR libraries, with unique molecular identifiers being used to normalize TCRbeta repertoire quantification. TCRdb took the public reads, trimmed them with fastp at Q25, ran MiXCR for clone calling and kept in-frame beta chains. One record per CDR3 amino acid sequence lists the most common genes and DNA. Within this sample are about 830,000 distinct CDR3 sequences, with around 17% of them counted one time only. Roughly 5% of the sample lies in the top ten.

Trimming removed 5 bases from V and 1 base from J; the gene matches leave 6 bases unexplained. The cysteine opens and the phenylalanine closes a CDR3 of 15 amino acids. This entry keeps only the CDR3 DNA: 45 bases, framed from base 1. As encoded in the germline V gene, CDR1 is MNHEY while CDR2 is SVGEGT. The rearrangement joined TRBV6-2 or TRBV6-3 to TRBJ2-3; 7 bases in the middle match TRBD2. Sequenced material: PBMCs, mostly from graft donor cells, taken 360 days after TCRalphabeta/CD19-depleted stem cell transplant. This receptor was identified in a male patient younger than 18 who had a stem cell transplant for acute lymphoblastic leukemia, so the T cells may come from the graft donor. The CDR3 region has the sequence CASSRGRAGTDTQYF. The base sequence is TGTGCCAGCAGTCGCGGGAGAGCGGGCACAGATACGCAGTATTTT.